This TCR beta chain was found in a study of cytomegalovirus exposure and HLA in healthy donors. The primer mix had 60 Vbeta and 13 Jbeta primers. Only in-frame clones appear in the TCRdb table, and some are missing; sequencing was by immunoSEQ multiplex PCR. The table records about 160,000 clones, about four fifths of them present only once. The V and J ends lost 3 bases and 8 bases respectively, with 19 bases between them. The CDR3 is 16 residues long. Germline loops: CDR1 MDHEN, CDR2 SYDVKM. The sequence was obtained from a man aged 30-40 years in good health and CMV-seronegative. The J gene is TRBJ1-4, the V gene TRBV28; D possibly corresponds to TRBD1 (6 bases). The sequenced material came from PBMCs. For the CDR3, the DNA is TGTGCCAGCAGTTTGGAGACAGGAGCCTTGGGCGAAAAACTGTTTTTT. Translated: CASSLETGALGEKLFF.